This is a list of T cell receptor beta chains from one sample in a study of control samples from healthy donors and cancer patients. TCRdb's table, derived via immunoSEQ multiplex PCR, lists solely in-frame clones and lacks some. The table has some 150,000 clones, approximately 96% seen once; the top ten hold approximately 1%. The sequenced sample consisted of blood. These TCRs come from a woman younger than 45 in good health. The CDR3 runs from the conserved cysteine through the conserved F or W. A D gene is named only where the DNA matches it firmly. Rows may omit the clone size; those that give it use once, few, many or a size class.

TRBJ2-7,TRBV7-3,13,NA,NA,CASSLNLDYEQYF,TGTGCCAGCAGCTTAAACCTGGACTACGAGCAGTACTTC
TRBJ2-3,TRBV7-9,15,TRBD1,NA,CASSQQGKFTDTQYF,TGTGCCAGCAGTCAACAGGGGAAATTCACAGATACGCAGTATTTT
TRBJ2-1,TRBV18,15,TRBD1,once,CASSSLSGTVNEQFF,TGTGCCAGCTCGTCCTTGTCCGGGACAGTCAATGAGCAGTTCTTC
TRBJ1-6,TRBV6-6,13,NA,NA,CASSSKGQFTLHF,TGTGCCAGCAGTTCCAAGGGGCAATTTACCCTCCACTTT
TRBJ1-2,TRBV27,13,NA,once,CASSLWGQGGYTF,TGTGCCAGCAGTTTATGGGGGCAAGGCGGCTACACCTTC
TRBJ2-4,TRBV6-5,16,NA,NA,CASSSQGTRNKNIQYF,TGTGCCAGCAGTTCACAAGGGACCCGAAACAAAAACATTCAGTACTTC
TRBJ1-2,TRBV9,14,NA,NA,CASSVVPTNYGYTF,TGTGCCAGCAGCGTAGTACCGACTAACTATGGCTACACCTTC
TRBJ1-6,TRBV2,15,NA,NA,CASRQENTYNSPLHF,TGTGCCAGCAGACAGGAGAACACCTATAATTCACCCCTCCACTTT
TRBJ2-5,TRBV5-6,13,NA,NA,CASSLSLEETQYF,TGTGCCAGCAGCTTGTCCCTGGAAGAGACCCAGTACTTC
TRBJ2-7,TRBV14,15,TRBD2,NA,CASSLLRTSYYEQYF,TGTGCCAGCAGCCTTCTCCGGACTAGTTACTACGAGCAGTACTTC
TRBJ2-3,TRBV19,15,NA,NA,CATSGGMGFTDTQYF,TGTGCCACTAGTGGGGGAATGGGGTTTACAGATACGCAGTATTTT
TRBJ1-6,TRBV6-5,12,NA,NA,CASRGDSSPLHF,TGTGCCAGCAGAGGCGACAGCTCACCCCTCCACTTT
TRBJ2-7,TRBV7-6,16,NA,NA,CASSGGAGQSRYEQYF,TGTGCCAGCAGCGGGGGGGCGGGACAGAGTCGCTACGAGCAGTACTTC
TRBJ1-1,TRBV19,17,TRBD1,NA,CASSVQGARWREIEAFF,TGTGCCAGTAGTGTACAGGGGGCGCGGTGGCGAGAGATTGAAGCTTTCTTT
TRBJ2-2,TRBV6-4,13,NA,once,CASQEPNTGELFF,TGTGCCAGCCAAGAACCGAACACCGGGGAGCTGTTTTTT
TRBJ1-6,TRBV2,14,TRBD1,NA,CASRGQGLDSPLHF,TGTGCCAGCAGGGGACAGGGGCTTGATTCACCCCTCCACTTT
TRBJ1-3,TRBV5-5,14,NA,NA,CASSVERAGVTIYF,TGTGCCAGCAGCGTAGAGCGGGCAGGGGTCACCATATATTTT
TRBJ1-2,TRBV6-6,14,NA,NA,CASTLPPGGNGYTF,TGTGCCAGCACTCTCCCTCCGGGGGGAAATGGCTACACCTTC
TRBJ1-1,TRBV25-1,17,NA,NA,CASSEHSKEGAGLEAFF,TGTGCCAGCAGTGAACACTCTAAAGAGGGCGCCGGGCTTGAAGCTTTCTTT
TRBJ2-1,TRBV6-5,14,NA,NA,CASSYSKSLGEQFF,TGTGCCAGCAGTTACTCGAAATCCCTAGGGGAGCAGTTCTTC
TRBJ1-1,TRBV2,11,TRBD1,NA,CASDRDTEAFF,TGTGCCAGCGACAGGGACACTGAAGCTTTCTTT
TRBJ2-3,TRBV7-9,17,TRBD2,NA,CASSTGLAGVITDTQYF,TGTGCCAGCAGTACAGGACTAGCGGGGGTCATCACAGATACGCAGTATTTT
TRBJ1-5,TRBV28,13,NA,NA,CASSTSPRQPQHF,TGTGCCAGCAGTACGTCCCCGCGGCAGCCCCAGCATTTT
TRBJ2-1,TRBV28,16,TRBD2,NA,CASSFMFTSGDNEQFF,TGTGCCAGCAGTTTTATGTTTACTAGCGGGGACAATGAGCAGTTCTTC
TRBJ2-7,TRBV27,18,TRBD1,NA,CASSLSRTHRDRGHEQYF,TGTGCCAGCAGTTTATCCCGAACTCACCGGGACAGGGGCCACGAGCAGTACTTC
TRBJ1-2,TRBV2,16,TRBD1,NA,CASSEALRGGYLGYTF,TGTGCCAGCAGTGAAGCGCTTCGAGGGGGCTATTTGGGCTACACCTTC